Reported below is one TCR beta chain. Its matching antigen is unknown. CDR3 length: 15 residues. Germline lookup yields CDR1 LGHDT and CDR2 YNNKEL (reference sequence). V lost 4 bases and J 3 bases, leaving 15 bases between the germline ends. The sample belongs to a study of Ad26.COV2.S vaccination and SARS-CoV-2 variants. General observations from the study: The placebo group had lower spike-specific TCR breadth than the vaccine recipients did. In TCR breadth and depth analyses, total T cell responses may have been underestimated.

Some clones are missing from TCRdb's copy, which holds only in-frame ones; the method was immunoSEQ multiplex PCR. Among about 97,000 clones listed, around three quarters were seen once. The V and J genes are TRBV3-1 (or the pseudogene TRBV3-2) and TRBJ1-2; D may be TRBD1 (6 bases). This sample comprised peripheral blood, obtained after recovery from COVID-19. This TCR was recovered from a human donor who had recovered from COVID-19. In DNA form, the CDR3 reads TGTGCCAGCAGCCCAGATTCCAGGGGTTACTATGGCTACACCTTC. Translating gives CASSPDSRGYYGYTF.